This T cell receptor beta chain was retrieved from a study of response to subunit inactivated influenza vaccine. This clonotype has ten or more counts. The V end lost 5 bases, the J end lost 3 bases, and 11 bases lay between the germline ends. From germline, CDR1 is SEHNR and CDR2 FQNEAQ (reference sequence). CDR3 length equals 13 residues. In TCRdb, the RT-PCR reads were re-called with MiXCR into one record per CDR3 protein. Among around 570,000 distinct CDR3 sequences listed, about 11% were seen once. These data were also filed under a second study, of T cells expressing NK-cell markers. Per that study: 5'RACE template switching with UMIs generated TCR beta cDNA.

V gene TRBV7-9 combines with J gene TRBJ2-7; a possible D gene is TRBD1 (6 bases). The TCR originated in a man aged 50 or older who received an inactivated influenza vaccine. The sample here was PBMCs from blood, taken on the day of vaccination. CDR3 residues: CASSPGHDYEQYF. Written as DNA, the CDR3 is TGTGCCAGCAGCCCGGGACACGACTACGAGCAGTACTTC.